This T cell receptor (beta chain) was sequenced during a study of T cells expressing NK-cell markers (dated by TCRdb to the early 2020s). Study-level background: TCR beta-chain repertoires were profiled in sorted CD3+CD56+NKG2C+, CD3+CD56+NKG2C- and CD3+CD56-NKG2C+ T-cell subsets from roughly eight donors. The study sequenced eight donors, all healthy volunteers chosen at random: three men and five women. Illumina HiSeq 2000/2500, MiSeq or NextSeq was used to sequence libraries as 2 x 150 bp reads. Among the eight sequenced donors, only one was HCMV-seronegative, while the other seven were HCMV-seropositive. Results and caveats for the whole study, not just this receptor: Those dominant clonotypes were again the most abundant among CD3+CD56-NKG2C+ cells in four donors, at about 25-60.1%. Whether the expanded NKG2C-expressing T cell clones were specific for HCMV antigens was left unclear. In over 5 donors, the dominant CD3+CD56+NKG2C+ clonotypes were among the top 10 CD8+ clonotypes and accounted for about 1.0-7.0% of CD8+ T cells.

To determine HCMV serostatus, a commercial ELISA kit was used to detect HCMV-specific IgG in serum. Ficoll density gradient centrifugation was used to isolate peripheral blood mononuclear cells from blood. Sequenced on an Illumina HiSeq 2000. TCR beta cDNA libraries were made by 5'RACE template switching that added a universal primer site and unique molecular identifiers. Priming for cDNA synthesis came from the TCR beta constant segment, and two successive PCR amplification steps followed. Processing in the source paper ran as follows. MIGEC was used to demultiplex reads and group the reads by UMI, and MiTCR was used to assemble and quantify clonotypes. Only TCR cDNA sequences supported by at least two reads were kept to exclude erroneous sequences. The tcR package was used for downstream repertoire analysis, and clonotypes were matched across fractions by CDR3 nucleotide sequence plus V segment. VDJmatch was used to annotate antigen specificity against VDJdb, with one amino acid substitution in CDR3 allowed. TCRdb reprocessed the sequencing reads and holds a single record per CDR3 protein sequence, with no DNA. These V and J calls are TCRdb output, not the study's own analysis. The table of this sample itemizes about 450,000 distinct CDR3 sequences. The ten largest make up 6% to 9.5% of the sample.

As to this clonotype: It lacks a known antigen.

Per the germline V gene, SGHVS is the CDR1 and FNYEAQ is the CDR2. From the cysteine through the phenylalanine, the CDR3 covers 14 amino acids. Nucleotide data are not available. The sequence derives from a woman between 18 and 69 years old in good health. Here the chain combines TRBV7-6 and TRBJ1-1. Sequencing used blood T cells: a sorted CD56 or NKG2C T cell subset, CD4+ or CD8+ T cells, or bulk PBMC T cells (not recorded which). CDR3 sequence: CASTLGLGHAEAFF.